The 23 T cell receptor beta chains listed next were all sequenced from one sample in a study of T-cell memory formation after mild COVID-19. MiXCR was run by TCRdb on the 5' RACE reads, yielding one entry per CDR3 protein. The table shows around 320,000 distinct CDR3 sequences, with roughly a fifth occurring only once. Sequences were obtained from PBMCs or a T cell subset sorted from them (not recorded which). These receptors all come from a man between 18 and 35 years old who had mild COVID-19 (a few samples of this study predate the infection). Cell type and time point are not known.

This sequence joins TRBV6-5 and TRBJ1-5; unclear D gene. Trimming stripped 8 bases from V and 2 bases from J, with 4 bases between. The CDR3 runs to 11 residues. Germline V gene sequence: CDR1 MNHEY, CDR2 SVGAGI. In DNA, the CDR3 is TGTGCCAGCGGAGGCAATCAGCCCCAGCATTTT. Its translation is CASGGNQPQHF.

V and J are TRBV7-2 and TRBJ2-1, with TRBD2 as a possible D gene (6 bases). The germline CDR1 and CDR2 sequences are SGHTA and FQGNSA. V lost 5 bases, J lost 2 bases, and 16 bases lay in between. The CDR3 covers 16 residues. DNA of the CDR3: TGTGCCAGCAGCCTGGCCTGGGACTCAGCCTACAATGAGCAGTTCTTC. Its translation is CASSLAWDSAYNEQFF.

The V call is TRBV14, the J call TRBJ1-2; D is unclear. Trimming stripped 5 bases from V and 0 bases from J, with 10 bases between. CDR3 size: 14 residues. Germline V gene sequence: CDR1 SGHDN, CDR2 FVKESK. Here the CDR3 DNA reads TGTGCCAGCAGCTTTCAGCGACCTAACTATGGCTACACCTTC. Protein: CASSFQRPNYGYTF.

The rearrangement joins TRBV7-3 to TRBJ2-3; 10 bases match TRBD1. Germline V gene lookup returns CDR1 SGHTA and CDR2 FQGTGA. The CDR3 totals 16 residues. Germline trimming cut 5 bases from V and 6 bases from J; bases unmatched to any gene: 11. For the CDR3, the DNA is TGTGCCAGCAGCCTCGCCCCGGGACAGGGGACGGATACGCAGTATTTT. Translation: CASSLAPGQGTDTQYF.

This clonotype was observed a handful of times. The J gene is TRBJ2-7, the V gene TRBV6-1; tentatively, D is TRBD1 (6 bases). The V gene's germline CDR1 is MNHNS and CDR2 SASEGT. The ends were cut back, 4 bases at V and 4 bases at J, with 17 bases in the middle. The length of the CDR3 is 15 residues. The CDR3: CASSGPGHTLYEQYV. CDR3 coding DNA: TGTGCCAGCAGTGGACCGGGACATACCCTATACGAGCAGTACGTC.

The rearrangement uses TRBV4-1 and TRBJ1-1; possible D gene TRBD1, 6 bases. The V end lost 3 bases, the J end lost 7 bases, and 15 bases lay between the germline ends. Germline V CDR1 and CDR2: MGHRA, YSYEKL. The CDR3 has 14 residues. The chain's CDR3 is CASSQEDRFDEAFF. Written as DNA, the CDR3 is TGCGCCAGCAGCCAGGAAGACAGGTTCGATGAAGCTTTCTTT.

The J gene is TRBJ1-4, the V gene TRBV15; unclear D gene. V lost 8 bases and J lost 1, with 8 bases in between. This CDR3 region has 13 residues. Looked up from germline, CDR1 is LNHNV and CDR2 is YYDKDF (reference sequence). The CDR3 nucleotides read TGTGCCACCCTTCGGCAAACTAATGAAAAACTGTTTTTT. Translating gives CATLRQTNEKLFF.

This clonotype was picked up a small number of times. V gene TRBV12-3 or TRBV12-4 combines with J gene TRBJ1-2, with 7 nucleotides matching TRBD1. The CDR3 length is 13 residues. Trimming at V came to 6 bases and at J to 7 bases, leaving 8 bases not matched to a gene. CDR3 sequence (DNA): TGTGCCAGCAGGGGGGACAGCTTAAGTGGCTACACCTTC. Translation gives CASRGDSLSGYTF.

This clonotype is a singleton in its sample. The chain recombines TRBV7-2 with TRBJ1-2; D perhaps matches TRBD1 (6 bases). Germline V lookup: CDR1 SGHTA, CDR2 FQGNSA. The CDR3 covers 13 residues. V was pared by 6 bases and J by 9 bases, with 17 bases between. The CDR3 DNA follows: TGTGCCAGCAGGACCCCAACAGGGAATCGCTACACCTTC. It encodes CASRTPTGNRYTF.

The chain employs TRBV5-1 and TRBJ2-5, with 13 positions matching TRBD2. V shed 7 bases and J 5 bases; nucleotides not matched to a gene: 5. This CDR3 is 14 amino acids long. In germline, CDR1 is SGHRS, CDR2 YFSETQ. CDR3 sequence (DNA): TGCGCCAGCGGTGGGACTAGCGGGGCTGAGACCCAGTACTTC. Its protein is CASGGTSGAETQYF.

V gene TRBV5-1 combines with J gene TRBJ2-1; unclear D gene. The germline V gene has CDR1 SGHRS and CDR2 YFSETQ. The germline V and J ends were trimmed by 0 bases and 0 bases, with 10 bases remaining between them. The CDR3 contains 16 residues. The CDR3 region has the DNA TGCGCCAGCAGCTTGGAAGGCAGTGGCTCCTACAATGAGCAGTTCTTC. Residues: CASSLEGSGSYNEQFF. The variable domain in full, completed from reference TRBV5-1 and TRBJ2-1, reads KAGVTQTPRYLIKTRGQQVTLSCSPISGHRSVSWYQQTPGQGLQFLFEYFSETQRNKGNFPGRFSGRQFSNSRSEMNVSTLELGDSALYLCASSLEGSGSYNEQFFGPGTRLTVL.

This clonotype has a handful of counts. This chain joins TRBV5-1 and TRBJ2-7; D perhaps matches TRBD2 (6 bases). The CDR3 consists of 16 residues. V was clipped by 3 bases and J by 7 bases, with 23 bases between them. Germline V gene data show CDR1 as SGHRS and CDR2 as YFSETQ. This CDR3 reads CASSSYRQGTAGEQYF. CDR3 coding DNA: TGCGCCAGCAGCTCCTACAGACAAGGTACGGCGGGGGAGCAGTACTTC.

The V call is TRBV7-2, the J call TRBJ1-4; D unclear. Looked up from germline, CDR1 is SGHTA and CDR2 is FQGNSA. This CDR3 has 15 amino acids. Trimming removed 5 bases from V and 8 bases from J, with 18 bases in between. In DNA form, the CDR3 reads TGTGCCAGCAGCCCGCAGCCAACCGAGAGGGAAAAACTGTTTTTT. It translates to CASSPQPTEREKLFF.

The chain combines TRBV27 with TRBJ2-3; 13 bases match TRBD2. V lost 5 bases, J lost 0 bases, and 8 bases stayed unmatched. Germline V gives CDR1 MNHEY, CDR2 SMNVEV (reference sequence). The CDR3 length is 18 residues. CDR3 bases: TGTGCCAGCAGTCGAGTGGGACTAGCGGGGCCTAGCACAGATACGCAGTATTTT. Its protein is CASSRVGLAGPSTDTQYF.

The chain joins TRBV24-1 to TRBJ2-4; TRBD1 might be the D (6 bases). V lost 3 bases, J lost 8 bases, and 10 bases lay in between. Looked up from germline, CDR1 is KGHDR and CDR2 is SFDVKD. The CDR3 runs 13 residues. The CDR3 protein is CATSDGHRDIQYF. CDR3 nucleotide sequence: TGTGCCACCAGTGATGGGCACAGGGACATTCAGTACTTC.

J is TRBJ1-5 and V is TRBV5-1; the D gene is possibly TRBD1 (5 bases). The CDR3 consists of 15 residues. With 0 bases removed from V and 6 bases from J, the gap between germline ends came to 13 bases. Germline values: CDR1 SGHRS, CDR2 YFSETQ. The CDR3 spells CASSLETGGGQPQHF. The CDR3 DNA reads TGCGCCAGCAGCTTGGAGACGGGTGGGGGTCAGCCCCAGCATTTT.

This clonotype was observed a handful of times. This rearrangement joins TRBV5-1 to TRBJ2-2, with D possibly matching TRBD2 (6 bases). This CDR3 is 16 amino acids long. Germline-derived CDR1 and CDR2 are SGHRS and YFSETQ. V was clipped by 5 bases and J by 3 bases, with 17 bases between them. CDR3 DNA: TGCGCCAGCAGTCCTGGGGGGACGGGCCACACCGGGGAGCTGTTTTTT. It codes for CASSPGGTGHTGELFF.

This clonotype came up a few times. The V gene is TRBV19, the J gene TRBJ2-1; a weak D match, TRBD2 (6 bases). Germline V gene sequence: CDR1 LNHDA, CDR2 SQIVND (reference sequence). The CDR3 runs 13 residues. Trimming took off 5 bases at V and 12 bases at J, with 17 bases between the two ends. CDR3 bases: TGTGCCAGTAGTCCTCGGCCCAGGGACTCGCAGTTCTTC. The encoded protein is CASSPRPRDSQFF.

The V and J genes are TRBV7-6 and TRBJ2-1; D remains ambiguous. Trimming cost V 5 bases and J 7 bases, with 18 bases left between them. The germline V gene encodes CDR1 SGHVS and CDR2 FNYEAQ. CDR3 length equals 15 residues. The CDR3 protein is CASSLNRLTPNEQFF. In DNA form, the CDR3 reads TGTGCCAGCAGCCTAAACCGGCTGACCCCAAATGAGCAGTTCTTC. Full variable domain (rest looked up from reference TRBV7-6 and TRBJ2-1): GAGVSQSPRYKVTKRGQDVALRCDPISGHVSLYWYRQALGQGPEFLTYFNYEAQQDKSGLPNDRFSAERPEGSISTLTIQRTEQRDSAMYRCASSLNRLTPNEQFFGPGTRLTVL.

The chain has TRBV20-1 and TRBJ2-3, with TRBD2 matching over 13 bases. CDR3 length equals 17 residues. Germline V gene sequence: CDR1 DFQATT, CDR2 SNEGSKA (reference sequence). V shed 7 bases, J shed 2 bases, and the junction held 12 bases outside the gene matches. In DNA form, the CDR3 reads TGCAGTGTGGAGACTAGCGGGGGGCCTCCTCACACAGATACGCAGTATTTT. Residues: CSVETSGGPPHTDTQYF.

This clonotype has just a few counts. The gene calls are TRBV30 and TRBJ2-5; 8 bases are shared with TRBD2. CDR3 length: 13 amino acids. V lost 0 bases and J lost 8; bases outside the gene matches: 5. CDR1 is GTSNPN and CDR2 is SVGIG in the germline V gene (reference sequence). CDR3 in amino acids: CAWSVSLAGTQYF. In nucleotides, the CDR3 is TGTGCCTGGAGTGTATCCCTAGCGGGTACCCAGTACTTC.

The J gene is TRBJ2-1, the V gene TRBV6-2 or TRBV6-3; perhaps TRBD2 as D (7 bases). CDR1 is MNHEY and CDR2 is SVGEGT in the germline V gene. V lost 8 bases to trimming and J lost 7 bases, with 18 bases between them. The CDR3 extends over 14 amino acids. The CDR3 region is CASQEGGSVNEQFF. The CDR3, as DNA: TGTGCCAGCCAAGAGGGGGGGAGCGTGAATGAGCAGTTCTTC.

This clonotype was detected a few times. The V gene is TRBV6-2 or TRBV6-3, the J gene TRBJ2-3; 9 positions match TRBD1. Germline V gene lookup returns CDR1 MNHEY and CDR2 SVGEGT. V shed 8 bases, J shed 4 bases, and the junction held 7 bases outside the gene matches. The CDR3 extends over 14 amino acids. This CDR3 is CASLGQGGADTQYF. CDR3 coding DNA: TGTGCCAGCCTGGGACAGGGAGGAGCAGATACGCAGTATTTT.